The entry below describes one T cell receptor (beta chain). Its antigen is still unknown. Base qualities are not at hand, and no much larger clone is one base apart. The data originate from a study of blood T cell repertoires in COVID-19 (dated by TCRdb to 2020 to 2022). Describing the broader study: Samples covering the acute and convalescent phases of COVID-19 were provided by collaborators in the United States, Italy and Spain. A freely available public database, intended as a resource for researchers studying the immune response to SARS-CoV-2, is where the repertoires were released. The prospective study material was composed of cDNA or gDNA derived from T cells, B-cell-depleted T cells, or PBMCs. The samples were drawn from the first 160 participants of the ongoing ImmuneRACE study and from 950 to 1,500 subjects provided by 6 global collaborators. A de-identified subject ID, COVID-19 status, age in years and sex were almost always included in the sample metadata. Where available, HLA class I and class II types were obtained from metadata supplied by the sample provider rather than from assay-based typing. The dataset comprised deeply sampled blood TCRbeta repertoires from subjects exposed to, actively infected with, or recovered from COVID-19.

The germline V gene provides CDR1 MNHEY and CDR2 SVGAGI. The CDR3 contains 14 residues, cysteine and phenylalanine counted. Left in the record is the CDR3 DNA by itself, 42 bases read in frame from the first base. After removal of 6 bases from V and 7 bases from J, the junction retains 9 bases not matched to a gene. Broad study findings and their caveats: Clinical and demographic metadata were provided uncurated, with the amount varying by source and participant.

In Seattle, one collaborating source enrolled patients while the infection was active and tracked those patients longitudinally over the course of disease. Collaborating institutions collected whole blood in K2EDTA tubes following their own protocols. For TCRbeta analysis, collaborators shipped samples in one of three forms: frozen whole blood, isolated PBMCs, or DNA extracted from either of those sample types. TCRbeta CDR3 regions were amplified from genomic DNA by means of the immunoSEQ Assay, a bias-controlled multiplex PCR. Regarding the original processing steps: Within the assay, amplification of reference gene primers was used to estimate how many nucleated cells each sample contained. Sequence reads were collapsed and filtered to measure the absolute abundance of every unique TCRbeta CDR3 rearrangement. For each sample, productive Simpson clonality was calculated as the square root of Simpson's diversity index over productive rearrangements. This immuneACCESS table, as held by TCRdb, lists in-frame sequences with V and J called but not all clones. Of the missing ones, under half trace to an unresolved V gene in checked studies; the others have no known cause. The V and J calls and clone size are taken from that table; D and trimming were inferred from the DNA. Recorded for this sample are around 130,000 clones; over 80% of them occurred a single time. The ten biggest clones cover 8.5% to 9% of the sample.

The sequencing input was peripheral blood. The chain couples TRBV6-5 to TRBJ2-1; 7 nucleotides in the junction match TRBD1. This sequence originates from a man aged 25-40 years with COVID-19, enrolled during active disease. The CDR3 amino acid sequence is: CASRMTGMENEQFF. The bases read TGTGCCAGCAGGATGACAGGGATGGAGAATGAGCAGTTCTTC.